A selection of T cell receptor beta chains follows, all from one sample in a study of T cell responses to AZD1222 COVID-19 vaccine. This table comes from immunoSEQ multiplex PCR, and its TCRdb copy is limited to in-frame clones, with some not included. The table has 110,000 to 150,000 clones, around 92% seen once. The material sequenced was peripheral blood, taken after recovery from COVID-19. The receptors were gathered from an adult who had recovered from COVID-19. CDR3s include the opening cysteine and the closing phenylalanine or tryptophan. Each record gives: clone size, J gene, V gene, D gene, CDR3 DNA, CDR3 protein. The D gene is left open where the match is weak. The size entry is marked missing in some rows and otherwise reads once, few, many or a size class.

clone size: -
J gene: TRBJ2-2
V gene: TRBV4-1
D gene: TRBD2
CDR3 DNA: TGCGCCAGCAGCCATCCCGGAGCGGGGAGGAACACCGGGGAGCTGTTTTTT
CDR3 protein: CASSHPGAGRNTGELFF

clone size: -
J gene: TRBJ2-1
V gene: TRBV10-1
D gene: TRBD2
CDR3 DNA: TGCGCCAGCAGTGAGTTTTCTAGCGGGGGGTACAATGAGCAGTTCTTC
CDR3 protein: CASSEFSSGGYNEQFF

clone size: -
J gene: TRBJ1-4
V gene: TRBV2
D gene: -
CDR3 DNA: TGTGCCAGCAGTGAAACCCGGCTGAATGAAAAACTGTTTTTT
CDR3 protein: CASSETRLNEKLFF

clone size: -
J gene: TRBJ1-5
V gene: TRBV6-1
D gene: TRBD1
CDR3 DNA: TGTGCCAGCAGTGAAGTTACGACAGGGGGACAGCCCCAGCATTTT
CDR3 protein: CASSEVTTGGQPQHF

clone size: -
J gene: TRBJ1-4
V gene: TRBV18
D gene: -
CDR3 DNA: TGTGCCAGCTCACCTCGGGCGGATGTAGAACTGTTTTTT
CDR3 protein: CASSPRADVELFF

clone size: -
J gene: TRBJ1-5
V gene: TRBV19
D gene: -
CDR3 DNA: TGTGCCAGTAGTATAGAAATGGGTCAGCCCCAGCATTTT
CDR3 protein: CASSIEMGQPQHF

clone size: -
J gene: TRBJ2-5
V gene: TRBV3-1/TRBV3-2
D gene: -
CDR3 DNA: TGTGCCAGCAGCCAAGGTGGGCAGGCGCGCCGCGGGTTCCAGTACTTC
CDR3 protein: CASSQGGQARRGFQYF

clone size: -
J gene: TRBJ2-5
V gene: TRBV9
D gene: TRBD2
CDR3 DNA: TGTGCCAGCAGCGGTAGCGGGAGGCCCGAGGAGACCCAGTACTTC
CDR3 protein: CASSGSGRPEETQYF

clone size: -
J gene: TRBJ2-7
V gene: TRBV4-1
D gene: -
CDR3 DNA: TGCGCCAGCAGCCAAGATACCCCCCCGGGCACCTACGAGCAGTACTTC
CDR3 protein: CASSQDTPPGTYEQYF

clone size: -
J gene: TRBJ2-1
V gene: TRBV6-5
D gene: -
CDR3 DNA: TGTGCCAGCAGTAAACTAGGACCCCCCTACAATGAGCAGTTCTTC
CDR3 protein: CASSKLGPPYNEQFF

clone size: -
J gene: TRBJ1-1
V gene: TRBV27
D gene: TRBD1
CDR3 DNA: TGTGCCAGCAGCACCGCCGGGACAGGGCCCACTGAAGCTTTCTTT
CDR3 protein: CASSTAGTGPTEAFF

clone size: -
J gene: TRBJ1-1
V gene: TRBV4-1
D gene: TRBD1
CDR3 DNA: TGCGCCAGCAGCCGAAATGCGGGGACAGGGACTGAAGCTTTCTTT
CDR3 protein: CASSRNAGTGTEAFF

clone size: -
J gene: TRBJ1-5
V gene: TRBV5-4
D gene: -
CDR3 DNA: TGTGCCAGCAGCCTGGACAATCAGCCCCAGCATTTT
CDR3 protein: CASSLDNQPQHF

clone size: -
J gene: TRBJ2-3
V gene: TRBV11-2
D gene: TRBD2
CDR3 DNA: TGTGCCAGCAGCTTAGTCCCGGTTAGGTTACTAGCGGAAACAGATACGCAGTATTTT
CDR3 protein: CASSLVPVRLLAETDTQYF

clone size: -
J gene: TRBJ1-5
V gene: TRBV2
D gene: -
CDR3 DNA: TGTGCCAGCAGTGGAGCTCACGGGATACGCAATCAGCCCCAGCATTTT
CDR3 protein: CASSGAHGIRNQPQHF

clone size: -
J gene: TRBJ2-2
V gene: TRBV11-2
D gene: -
CDR3 DNA: TGTGCCAGCAGCCCGCAGGTGTCGAACACCGGGGAGCTGTTTTTT
CDR3 protein: CASSPQVSNTGELFF

clone size: -
J gene: TRBJ1-5
V gene: TRBV6-5
D gene: TRBD1
CDR3 DNA: TGTGCCAGCAGTTACCGACAGGGGTATCAGCCCCAGCATTTT
CDR3 protein: CASSYRQGYQPQHF

clone size: -
J gene: TRBJ2-2
V gene: TRBV19
D gene: TRBD2
CDR3 DNA: TGTGCCAGTAGTCTCCTAGCGGGAGTCCCCGGGACCGGGGAGCTGTTTTTT
CDR3 protein: CASSLLAGVPGTGELFF

clone size: -
J gene: TRBJ1-5
V gene: TRBV28
D gene: -
CDR3 DNA: TGTGCCAGCAGTTTGACAGGTTACCGGCATTTT
CDR3 protein: CASSLTGYRHF

clone size: -
J gene: TRBJ1-1
V gene: TRBV28
D gene: -
CDR3 DNA: TGTGCCAGCAGTTTAGAGAACACTGAAGCTTTCTTT
CDR3 protein: CASSLENTEAFF

clone size: -
J gene: TRBJ1-1
V gene: TRBV7-9
D gene: -
CDR3 DNA: TGTGCCAGCAGCCCAAGGGATTTGAACACTGAAGCTTTCTTT
CDR3 protein: CASSPRDLNTEAFF

clone size: -
J gene: TRBJ1-6
V gene: TRBV2
D gene: TRBD1
CDR3 DNA: TGTGCCAGCAGTGACGACAGGGATAGCTCCTATAATTCACCCCTCCACTTT
CDR3 protein: CASSDDRDSSYNSPLHF

clone size: -
J gene: TRBJ2-1
V gene: TRBV3-1/TRBV3-2
D gene: TRBD2
CDR3 DNA: TGTGCCAGCAGCCAATCTGTAGCGGGAAATGAGCAGTTCTTC
CDR3 protein: CASSQSVAGNEQFF

clone size: -
J gene: TRBJ1-3
V gene: TRBV27
D gene: -
CDR3 DNA: TGTGCCAGCAGTTTAGACAGTCGGAACACCATATATTTT
CDR3 protein: CASSLDSRNTIYF

clone size: -
J gene: TRBJ2-1
V gene: TRBV9
D gene: -
CDR3 DNA: TGTGCCAGCAGCGTAAATATGATTCTCAATGAGCAGTTCTTC
CDR3 protein: CASSVNMILNEQFF

clone size: -
J gene: TRBJ2-1
V gene: TRBV9
D gene: TRBD2
CDR3 DNA: TGTGCCAGCAGCGTAGACCCGGGAGGATCCTACAATGAGCAGTTCTTC
CDR3 protein: CASSVDPGGSYNEQFF

clone size: once
J gene: TRBJ2-2
V gene: TRBV5-4
D gene: -
CDR3 DNA: TGTGCCAGCAACCCCCCGGGTGCGAACACTGGGGAGCTGTTTTTT
CDR3 protein: CASNPPGANTGELFF

clone size: -
J gene: TRBJ2-1
V gene: TRBV6-5
D gene: TRBD1
CDR3 DNA: TGTGCCAGCAGTAGGGACAGGGTTGGTGAGCAGTTCTTC
CDR3 protein: CASSRDRVGEQFF

clone size: -
J gene: TRBJ2-3
V gene: TRBV5-1
D gene: -
CDR3 DNA: TGCGCCAGCCGACGTGAGGGTCCTAGCACAGATACGCAGTATTTT
CDR3 protein: CASRREGPSTDTQYF

clone size: -
J gene: TRBJ2-7
V gene: TRBV30
D gene: -
CDR3 DNA: TGTGCCTGGGAAGGATGGTCCTACGAGCAGTACTTC
CDR3 protein: CAWEGWSYEQYF

clone size: -
J gene: TRBJ1-2
V gene: TRBV30
D gene: -
CDR3 DNA: TGTGCCTGGACCCGCGGGGACGATGGCTACACCTTC
CDR3 protein: CAWTRGDDGYTF

clone size: few
J gene: TRBJ1-2
V gene: TRBV10-3
D gene: TRBD1
CDR3 DNA: TGTGCCATCAGTGAGATTCAGGACAGGGTTGATGGCTACACCTTC
CDR3 protein: CAISEIQDRVDGYTF

clone size: -
J gene: TRBJ2-1
V gene: TRBV2
D gene: -
CDR3 DNA: TGTGCCAGCAGTGAAAAGGCACTCCCCAATGAGCAGTTCTTC
CDR3 protein: CASSEKALPNEQFF

clone size: -
J gene: TRBJ1-6
V gene: TRBV6-4
D gene: -
CDR3 DNA: TGTGCCAGCAGCCCCTTCGGGCAGGGCGATAATTCACCCCTCCACTTT
CDR3 protein: CASSPFGQGDNSPLHF

clone size: once
J gene: TRBJ2-1
V gene: TRBV28
D gene: -
CDR3 DNA: TGTGCCAGCAGTATCGACAGGTCTGAGCAGTTCTTC
CDR3 protein: CASSIDRSEQFF

clone size: -
J gene: TRBJ1-2
V gene: TRBV27
D gene: -
CDR3 DNA: TGTGCCAGCAGTCCCGGACAGCGCCTTACTCCCTATGGCTACACCTTC
CDR3 protein: CASSPGQRLTPYGYTF